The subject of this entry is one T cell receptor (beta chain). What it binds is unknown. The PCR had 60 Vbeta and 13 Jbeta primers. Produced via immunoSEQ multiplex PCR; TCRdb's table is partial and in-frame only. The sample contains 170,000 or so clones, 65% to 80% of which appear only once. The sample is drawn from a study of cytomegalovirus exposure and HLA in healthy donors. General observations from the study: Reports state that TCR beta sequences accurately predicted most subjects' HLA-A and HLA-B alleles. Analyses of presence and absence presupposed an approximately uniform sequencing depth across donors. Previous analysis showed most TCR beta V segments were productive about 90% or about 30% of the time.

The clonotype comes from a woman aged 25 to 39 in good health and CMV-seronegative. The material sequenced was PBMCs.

The chain's CDR3 is CASMGQGKISPLHF. DNA for the CDR3: TGTGCCAGCATGGGACAGGGCAAAATATCACCCCTCCACTTT. The chain uses TRBV28 and TRBJ1-6, with TRBD1 matching 9 bases. Germline trimming cut 7 bases from V and 10 bases from J; bases unmatched to any gene: 8. The V gene's germline CDR1 is MDHEN and CDR2 SYDVKM. The CDR3 extends over 14 amino acids.